Below are 23 T cell receptor beta chains sequenced from a single sample in a study of blood T cell repertoires in COVID-19. Profiling relied on immunoSEQ multiplex PCR, and the TCRdb table lists in-frame clones only, not all of them. The repertoire has approximately 270,000 clones, 85% to 90% of them found once; the top ten carry about 1.7%. Sequences were obtained from PBMCs or T cells enriched from blood (not recorded which). The source of these receptors is a man aged 35 to 55 who had recovered from COVID-19.

The chain uses TRBV27 and TRBJ2-3; a possible D gene is TRBD2 (5 bases). The V gene lost 4 bases and the J gene lost 3 bases, with 8 bases spanning the gap. CDR1 and CDR2 from the germline V gene are MNHEY and SMNVEV (reference sequence). The length of the CDR3 is 13 residues. CDR3 coding DNA: TGTGCCAGCAGTTGGCGGGCAACAGATACGCAGTATTTT. Its translation is CASSWRATDTQYF.

The chain joins TRBV14 to TRBJ2-1; no clear D gene. Germline lookup yields CDR1 SGHDN and CDR2 FVKESK. The CDR3 has 13 amino acids. Trimming took off 0 bases at V and 12 bases at J, with 12 bases between the two ends. Here the CDR3 reads CASSQDVDTPQFF. The CDR3 DNA is TGTGCCAGCAGCCAAGATGTAGACACGCCGCAGTTCTTC. The full variable domain, completed using reference TRBV14 and TRBJ2-1, is EAGVTQFPSHSVIEKGQTVTLRCDPISGHDNLYWYRRVMGKEIKFLLHFVKESKQDESGMPNNRFLAERTGGTYSTLKVQPAELEDSGVYFCASSQDVDTPQFFGPGTRLTVL.

V and J are TRBV4-1 and TRBJ2-7, with a possible D match to TRBD1 (5 bases). V was trimmed by 0 bases and J by 2 bases, leaving 11 bases between them. Germline loops: CDR1 MGHRA, CDR2 YSYEKL. The CDR3 has 15 residues. The CDR3 DNA reads as TGCGCCAGCAGCCAAGAACCCAGGGCCACCTACGAGCAGTACTTC. Translating gives CASSQEPRATYEQYF.

The rearrangement links TRBV5-1 to TRBJ1-2; no clear D. This CDR3 has 15 amino acids. Germline-derived CDR1 and CDR2 are SGHRS and YFSETQ. V lost 0 bases to trimming and J lost 4 bases, with 13 bases between them. CDR3 region: CASSLVGGSGYGYTF. Here the CDR3 DNA reads TGCGCCAGCAGCTTGGTTGGCGGGTCTGGCTATGGCTACACCTTC.

The chain carries TRBV30 and TRBJ2-7; tentatively, D is TRBD2 (6 bases). This CDR3 has 15 amino acids. V was pared by 6 bases and J by 3 bases, with 21 bases between. Per the germline V gene, CDR1 is GTSNPN and CDR2 is SVGIG (reference sequence). Written as DNA, the CDR3 is TGTGCCTGCAAACGGGTGGGACTTACCGGCTACGAGCAGTACTTC. Translation: CACKRVGLTGYEQYF.

The rearrangement links TRBV7-8 to TRBJ1-4; tentatively, D is TRBD1 (5 bases). V was clipped by 4 bases and J by 9 bases, with 24 bases between them. The CDR3 length is 17 residues. CDR1 is SGHVS, CDR2 FQNEAQ, per germline. The CDR3: CASSSTWGGELNKKLFF. The CDR3 DNA follows: TGTGCCAGCAGCTCGACCTGGGGGGGGGAACTAAATAAAAAACTGTTTTTT.

V usage is TRBV19 and J usage is TRBJ1-2; TRBD1 aligns across 7 bases. V gave up 5 bases and J gave up 0 bases; unmatched junction bases: 6. The germline V gene has CDR1 LNHDA and CDR2 SQIVND (reference sequence). CDR3 size: 15 residues. CDR3 DNA: TGTGCCAGTAGTCCGACAGGGAGAGCTAACTATGGCTACACCTTC. It is translated as CASSPTGRANYGYTF.

There are a few counts of this clone. V gene TRBV19 combines with J gene TRBJ2-5; maybe TRBD1 (6 bases). Germline V gene sequence: CDR1 LNHDA, CDR2 SQIVND (reference sequence). CDR3 length equals 16 residues. V lost 3 bases and J lost 7, with 21 bases in between. In DNA form, the CDR3 reads TGTGCCAGTAGTATGGAATCAGGACAGCCCAAAGGGACCCAGTACTTC. As protein: CASSMESGQPKGTQYF.

The chain links TRBV2 to TRBJ2-7; a weak D match, TRBD2 (5 bases). With 10 bases removed from V and 0 bases from J, the gap between germline ends came to 10 bases. The CDR3 runs to 12 residues. The germline CDR1 and CDR2 sequences are SNHLY and FYNNEI. The CDR3 region is CAITGVSYEQYF. The CDR3 nucleotides are TGTGCCATAACCGGGGTCTCCTACGAGCAGTACTTC.

This clone turned up a few times. The genes are TRBV3-1 (or the pseudogene TRBV3-2) and TRBJ1-5, with a possible D match to TRBD1 (6 bases). The CDR3 loop spans 15 amino acids. Trimming removed 4 bases at V and 0 bases at J, with 10 bases between. Germline V gives CDR1 LGHDT, CDR2 YNNKEL (reference sequence). The CDR3 sequence is CASSRTEDSNQPQHF. In DNA, the CDR3 is TGTGCCAGCAGCCGGACAGAGGATAGCAATCAGCCCCAGCATTTT.

V and J are TRBV5-3 and TRBJ2-2, with 14 bases lining up with TRBD2. TRBV5-3 belongs to the ORF category, with a function that is uncertain. The CDR3 runs 21 residues. J lost 5 bases, V lost 1 base, and 16 bases had no gene match. Here the CDR3 DNA reads TGTGCCAGAAGCTTGTCCCGGACTAGCGGGAGGAAATCCCCTTCAACCGGGGAGCTGTTTTTT. It codes for CARSLSRTSGRKSPSTGELFF.

This chain joins TRBV7-2 and TRBJ2-5; 12 bases align to TRBD2. V was pared by 5 bases and J by 5 bases, with 6 bases of the junction left unmatched. The CDR3 totals 15 residues. Germline CDR1 is SGHTA and CDR2 is FQGNSA. For the CDR3, the DNA is TGTGCCAGCAGCGTGGGACTAGCGGGTACGGAGACCCAGTACTTC. It yields the protein CASSVGLAGTETQYF.

This chain joins TRBV6-5 and TRBJ2-5; a weak D match, TRBD2 (6 bases). The CDR3 totals 13 residues. V shed 5 bases and J shed 5 bases, with 12 bases lying between them. Germline assignment: CDR1 MNHEY and CDR2 SVGAGI. CDR3 sequence reads: CASSNTGGETQYF. CDR3 bases: TGTGCCAGCAGTAATACAGGAGGGGAGACCCAGTACTTC.

The chain is built from TRBV4-1 and TRBJ1-5; tentatively, D is TRBD1 (6 bases). The germline V and J ends were trimmed by 4 bases and 5 bases, with 12 bases remaining between them. CDR3 size: 14 residues. The germline V gene has CDR1 MGHRA and CDR2 YSYEKL. The CDR3 loop reads CASSPGTHDQPQHF. CDR3 in DNA: TGCGCCAGCAGCCCTGGGACACACGATCAGCCCCAGCATTTT.

This clone occurred once. The CDR3 loop is CASSEGSYEKLFF. The CDR3 nucleotides read TGTGCCAGCAGTGAGGGGAGTTATGAAAAACTGTTTTTT. The chain couples TRBV25-1 to TRBJ1-4; D gene ambiguous. The CDR3 covers 13 residues. In germline, CDR1 is MGHDK, CDR2 SYGVNS. Between the trimmed V and J ends, which lost 3 bases and 6 bases, there was a span of 8 bases. Full variable domain (rest looked up from reference TRBV25-1 and TRBJ1-4): EADIYQTPRYLVIGTGKKITLECSQTMGHDKMYWYQQDPGMELHLIHYSYGVNSTEKGDLSSESTVSRIRTEHFPLTLESARPSHTSQYLCASSEGSYEKLFFGSGTQLSVL.

The chain is built from TRBV21-1 and TRBJ2-1; the D call of TRBD2 is as the table states it, not checked on the DNA. TRBV21-1 is a pseudogene locus. The CDR3 consists of 15 residues. The CDR3 nucleotides read TGTGCCACCCTCCTAGCGGGGCTTAATGGCAATGAGCAGTTCTTC. Translating it yields CATLLAGLNGNEQFF.

The rearrangement joins TRBV2 to TRBJ2-7, with 7 bases lining up with TRBD2. This CDR3 has 12 residues. Per the germline V gene, CDR1 is SNHLY and CDR2 is FYNNEI. The V and J ends lost 9 bases and 6 bases, in that order; junction bases with no gene match: 8. The CDR3 bases are TGTGCCAGTCATACTAGCGAGGGCGAGCAGTACTTC. Translation: CASHTSEGEQYF.

This chain links TRBV5-1 with TRBJ1-6; 7 bases match TRBD1. The CDR3 is made up of 14 amino acids. The germline V gene encodes CDR1 SGHRS and CDR2 YFSETQ. V shed 4 bases and J 4 bases; nucleotides not matched to a gene: 2. The CDR3 DNA reads as TGCGCCAGCAGCCCGGGACAGTATAATTCACCCCTCCACTTT. Translating it yields CASSPGQYNSPLHF. The complete variable domain, with remaining parts taken from reference TRBV5-1 and TRBJ1-6, reads KAGVTQTPRYLIKTRGQQVTLSCSPISGHRSVSWYQQTPGQGLQFLFEYFSETQRNKGNFPGRFSGRQFSNSRSEMNVSTLELGDSALYLCASSPGQYNSPLHFGNGTRLTVT.

This chain uses TRBV2 with TRBJ2-7; possible D gene TRBD2, 6 bases. The CDR3 runs to 13 residues. Germline assignment: CDR1 SNHLY and CDR2 FYNNEI. Trimming removed 8 bases from V and 0 bases from J, with 11 bases in between. CDR3 nucleotide sequence: TGTGCCAGCCTCGGGAGCTCCTCCTACGAGCAGTACTTC. This encodes CASLGSSSYEQYF.

The CDR3 reads CASSQGQVNLNYGYTF. The CDR3 DNA follows: TGTGCCAGCAGCCAGGGACAGGTTAATCTTAACTATGGCTACACCTTC. The V call is TRBV3-1 (or the pseudogene TRBV3-2), the J call TRBJ1-2; 8 nucleotides align to TRBD1. Germline V gene sequence: CDR1 LGHDT, CDR2 YNNKEL (reference sequence). V gave up 3 bases and J gave up 1 base; unmatched junction bases: 7. The CDR3 runs 16 residues.

The chain employs TRBV7-9 and TRBJ1-1, with a possible D match to TRBD1 (6 bases). Germline assignment: CDR1 SEHNR and CDR2 FQNEAQ (reference sequence). This CDR3 spans 15 amino acids. Trimming pared 7 bases from V and 4 bases from J, leaving 19 bases between. The CDR3 DNA reads as TGTGCCAGCACCCTTTTGATGGGGGCGCGCACTGAAGCTTTCTTT. This sequence encodes CASTLLMGARTEAFF.

The V and J genes are TRBV5-1 and TRBJ2-2; 8 positions match TRBD1. Trimming took 0 bases from V and 5 from J; bases not matched to a gene: 9. Germline CDR1 and CDR2: SGHRS and YFSETQ. This CDR3 region has 17 residues. The CDR3 sequence is CASSLGVRGRGTGELFF. In DNA, the CDR3 is TGCGCCAGCAGCTTGGGTGTCAGGGGGCGCGGGACCGGGGAGCTGTTTTTT.

This clone was picked up one time. V is TRBV7-3 and J is TRBJ2-1; weak D call: TRBD1 (6 bases). Per germline, CDR1 SGHTA and CDR2 FQGTGA. CDR3 size: 15 residues. V lost 5 bases to trimming and J lost 3 bases, with 14 bases between them. DNA for the CDR3: TGTGCCAGCAGCGCCGAACGACAGGTCTACAATGAGCAGTTCTTC. Protein: CASSAERQVYNEQFF.